Described below is a single T cell receptor (beta chain) sequence and its context. This sample was included in a study of T cell changes during pregnancy in multiple sclerosis. Using immunoSEQ multiplex PCR, the repertoire was profiled, and TCRdb retains in-frame clones only, with some absent. Of approximately 100,000 clones in the sample, around 92% were seen once. Germline loops: CDR1 SGHVS, CDR2 FQNEAQ. Trimming left V 5 bases short and J 1 base short, with 14 bases between. The CDR3 sequence is 15 residues long. The chain has TRBV7-8 and TRBJ2-5; TRBD1 is a possible D gene (7 bases). The sequence was obtained from a female donor with multiple sclerosis, enrolled in a pregnancy study. The sample consisted of peripheral blood, taken in the second trimester of pregnancy. The CDR3 sequence: CASSAGGLLQETQYF. DNA of the CDR3: TGTGCCAGCAGCGCAGGGGGACTCCTCCAAGAGACCCAGTACTTC.